The 26 T cell receptor beta chains presented below share a single source sample, sequenced in a study of blood T cell repertoires in COVID-19. Libraries were prepared by immunoSEQ multiplex PCR; TCRdb keeps only in-frame clonotypes and omits some of them. The profile covers about 210,000 clones, with roughly 84% appearing a single time and 7% to 9% taken by the ten largest. What was sequenced was PBMCs or T cells enriched from blood (not recorded which). The receptor source for this set is a man aged 25 to 40 in a cohort exposed to, infected with or recovered from COVID-19 (not recorded which).

The chain recombines TRBV19 with TRBJ2-5; TRBD1 matches at 9 bases. This CDR3 is 13 amino acids long. In germline, CDR1 is LNHDA, CDR2 SQIVND (reference sequence). With 9 bases clipped from V and 4 bases from J, the junction kept 6 bases outside the gene matches. For the CDR3, the DNA is TGTGCCAGCGGGACAGGGATTGGAGAGACCCAGTACTTC. This sequence encodes CASGTGIGETQYF.

This chain uses TRBV12-3 or TRBV12-4 with TRBJ1-1; D unclear. CDR3 length: 12 residues. Trimming shortened V by 6 bases and J by 4 bases, and 9 bases separated the two germline ends. The CDR3 region has the DNA TGTGCCAGCAGCTCTAGCGGCACTGAAGCTTTCTTT. Residues: CASSSSGTEAFF.

The genes are TRBV6-1 and TRBJ2-2, with D maybe TRBD1 (6 bases). CDR1 MNHNS and CDR2 SASEGT come from the germline V gene. V lost 2 bases to trimming and J lost 7 bases, with 14 bases between them. The CDR3 consists of 15 residues. The CDR3 reads CASSELVVDSGELFF. The CDR3 region has the DNA TGTGCCAGCAGTGAACTTGTGGTGGACAGCGGGGAGCTGTTTTTT.

The chain carries TRBV29-1 and TRBJ2-1; the match to TRBD1 covers 7 bases. Looked up from germline, CDR1 is SQVTM and CDR2 is ANQGSEA. CDR3 size: 13 residues. J was trimmed by 10 bases and V by 2 bases; bases with no gene match: 8. CDR3 coding DNA: TGCAGCGTTGAAAAGGGGGCGGTTTGGGAGCAGTTCTTC. It is translated as CSVEKGAVWEQFF.

The rearrangement joins TRBV18 to TRBJ2-5; 10 bases are a match to TRBD1. The CDR3 has 16 amino acids. Germline V gives CDR1 KGHSH, CDR2 LQKENI. V gave up 2 bases and J gave up 3 bases; unmatched junction bases: 6. The CDR3 DNA sequence: TGTGCCAGCTCACCATATCGCGGGACAGGGGAAGAGACCCAGTACTTC. It codes for CASSPYRGTGEETQYF.

The V call is TRBV19, the J call TRBJ2-1; 10 bases align to TRBD1. Germline lookup yields CDR1 LNHDA and CDR2 SQIVND (reference sequence). The CDR3 loop spans 16 amino acids. V was clipped by 7 bases and J by 6 bases; unmatched bases: 12. CDR3 amino acids: CASTPTGTGAPNEQFF. DNA of the CDR3: TGTGCCAGTACCCCTACCGGGACAGGGGCCCCCAATGAGCAGTTCTTC.

The chain has TRBV6-2 or TRBV6-3 and TRBJ2-1; unclear D gene. The CDR3 is 13 residues long. Germline V CDR1 and CDR2: MNHEY, SVGEGT. Deletions cut 5 bases from V and 3 bases from J, with 8 bases between. CDR3 bases: TGTGCCAGCAGTACGAGAGGCTACAATGAGCAGTTCTTC. Its protein product is CASSTRGYNEQFF.

The chain is built from TRBV7-3 and TRBJ2-3, with TRBD2 matching over 12 bases. The CDR3 extends over 16 amino acids. V shed 5 bases and J 0 bases; nucleotides not matched to a gene: 3. Germline values: CDR1 SGHTA, CDR2 FQGTGA. The CDR3, as DNA: TGTGCCAGCAGCCAGGGACTAGCGGGTAGCACAGATACGCAGTATTTT. This translates into CASSQGLAGSTDTQYF. The whole variable domain, remainder taken from reference TRBV7-3 and TRBJ2-3, is GAGVSQTPSNKVTEKGKYVELRCDPISGHTALYWYRQSLGQGPEFLIYFQGTGAADDSGLPNDRFFAVRPEGSVSTLKIQRTERGDSAVYLCASSQGLAGSTDTQYFGPGTRLTVL.

V is TRBV18 and J is TRBJ1-3; D gene uncertain. The V gene's germline CDR1 is KGHSH and CDR2 LQKENI. CDR3 size: 16 residues. The V end lost 3 bases, the J end lost 1 base, and 13 bases lay between the germline ends. Here the CDR3 DNA reads TGTGCCAGCTCACCGGCACTTACAGCATCTGGAAACACCATATATTTT. This codes for CASSPALTASGNTIYF.

This clone was counted between two and nine times. J is TRBJ1-2 and V is TRBV7-2; 8 bases align to TRBD1. After removal of 5 bases from V and 3 bases from J, the junction contained 5 bases not matched to a gene. CDR3 size: 14 residues. Germline V gene sequence: CDR1 SGHTA, CDR2 FQGNSA. In DNA form, the CDR3 reads TGTGCCAGCAGCACTGGACAGGGTGACTATGGCTACACCTTC. As protein: CASSTGQGDYGYTF.

The chain recombines TRBV5-1 with TRBJ2-1, with D unresolved. Trimming pared 5 bases from V and 6 bases from J, leaving 6 bases between. The length of the CDR3 is 11 residues. CDR1 is SGHRS and CDR2 is YFSETQ in the germline V gene. This chain's CDR3 is CASRTPNEQFF. The DNA for the CDR3 is TGCGCCAGCAGGACACCCAATGAGCAGTTCTTC.

This chain connects TRBV27 to TRBJ2-7; 7 bases agree with TRBD1. The junction had 8 bases not matched to a gene; V was cut back by 2 bases and J by 4 bases. Germline CDR1 MNHEY, CDR2 SMNVEV (reference sequence). The CDR3 contains 15 residues. CDR3 coding DNA: TGTGCCAGCAGTTTAGGCAGAGGGGGCGGGTACGAGCAGTACTTC. Translating it yields CASSLGRGGGYEQYF.

The chain uses TRBV7-6 and TRBJ2-3; 8 positions match TRBD2. The CDR3 loop spans 16 amino acids. Germline V gene lookup returns CDR1 SGHVS and CDR2 FNYEAQ. The J segment lost 2 bases and the V segment lost 5 bases, leaving 9 bases of the junction unmatched. The CDR3 DNA is TGTGCCAGCAGCCCGGGGGGGCGGATAGACACAGATACGCAGTATTTT. Residues: CASSPGGRIDTDTQYF.

Only one count was recorded for this clone. V and J are TRBV24-1 and TRBJ1-2, with 8 nucleotides matching TRBD1. The length of the CDR3 is 13 residues. The germline CDR1 and CDR2 sequences are KGHDR and SFDVKD. V shed 7 bases, J shed 6 bases, and the junction held 6 bases outside the gene matches. CDR3 residues: CATSGQGLDGYTF. The CDR3 DNA reads TGTGCCACCAGCGGACAGGGTCTCGATGGCTACACCTTC.

The gene calls are TRBV6-5 and TRBJ2-7, with 7 positions matching TRBD2. Germline assignment: CDR1 MNHEY and CDR2 SVGAGI. The CDR3 is made up of 14 amino acids. After removal of 8 bases from V and 7 bases from J, the junction contained 14 bases not matched to a gene. The CDR3, as DNA: TGTGCCAGCGGAACGCGGGAGACCCTCTTGGAGCAGTACTTC. Amino acid sequence: CASGTRETLLEQYF.

The chain joins TRBV4-3 to TRBJ2-2; D is possibly TRBD1 (6 bases). Looked up from germline, CDR1 is LGHNA and CDR2 is YSLEER. This CDR3 comprises 13 residues. The V and J ends lost 1 base and 10 bases respectively, with 10 bases between them. For the CDR3, the DNA is TGCGCCAGCAGCCAAGCCACAGGGTTGGAGCTGTTTTTT. Its translation is CASSQATGLELFF.

This chain uses TRBV27 with TRBJ2-1; 15 nucleotides agree with TRBD2. CDR3 length equals 19 residues. V lost 3 bases and J lost 2; bases outside the gene matches: 8. Germline loops: CDR1 MNHEY, CDR2 SMNVEV (reference sequence). The CDR3 nucleotides are TGTGCCAGCAGTTTGGGACTAGCGGGAGGCCCCCCTGCCTACAATGAGCAGTTCTTC. Translating gives CASSLGLAGGPPAYNEQFF.

The J gene is TRBJ1-1, the V gene TRBV11-2; D unresolved. Per the germline V gene, CDR1 is SGHAT and CDR2 is FQNNGV. The V gene lost 1 base and the J gene lost 4 bases, with 10 bases spanning the gap. The CDR3 is 14 amino acids. Here the CDR3 DNA reads TGTGCCAGCAGCTTAGTAGAAAGAGGCACTGAAGCTTTCTTT. Translating gives CASSLVERGTEAFF.

A single count supports this clone. The chain recombines TRBV3-1 (or the pseudogene TRBV3-2) with TRBJ2-7; 10 bases agree with TRBD1. This CDR3 is 16 amino acids long. Trimming removed 2 bases from V and 6 bases from J; junction bases left unmatched: 10. From germline, CDR1 is LGHDT and CDR2 YNNKEL (reference sequence). The CDR3 here is CASSQITGQGFAEQYF. The CDR3, as DNA: TGTGCCAGCAGCCAAATCACGGGACAGGGGTTCGCCGAGCAGTACTTC.

V and J are TRBV7-2 and TRBJ2-1, with a tentative D call TRBD2 (6 bases). The V gene's germline CDR1 is SGHTA and CDR2 FQGNSA. This CDR3 has 15 residues. Trimming took 2 bases from V and 0 from J, leaving 8 bases between them. For the CDR3, the DNA is TGTGCCAGCAGCTTATACGGGAGCTCCTACAATGAGCAGTTCTTC. It is translated as CASSLYGSSYNEQFF.

V gene TRBV5-3 combines with J gene TRBJ1-5; D remains unclear. TRBV5-3 is an ORF for which the function is uncertain. Deletions cut 0 bases from V and 1 base from J, with 8 bases between. The CDR3 is 15 residues long. The CDR3 nucleotides read TGTGCCAGAAGCTTGGTGGCTAGGAGCAATCAGCCCCAGCATTTT. It translates to CARSLVARSNQPQHF.

This sequence joins TRBV12-3 or TRBV12-4 and TRBJ1-2; D possibly corresponds to TRBD1 (5 bases). The CDR3 spans 10 residues. Trimming cost V 6 bases and J 12 bases, with 11 bases left between them. In DNA form, the CDR3 reads TGTGCCAGCAGCCGGGGGACGGACACCTTC. Protein sequence: CASSRGTDTF.

With respect to this clone: The same CDR3 can be traced to other DNA sequences in this sample. The chain employs TRBV18 and TRBJ2-3, with D perhaps TRBD2 (6 bases). Germline V lookup: CDR1 KGHSH, CDR2 LQKENI. Trimming pared 0 bases from V and 3 bases from J, leaving 7 bases between. The CDR3 sequence is 14 residues long. The chain's CDR3 is CASSPPAGTDTQYF. The CDR3, as DNA: TGTGCCAGCTCACCACCGGCGGGAACAGATACGCAGTATTTT. Together with reference TRBV18 and TRBJ2-3, the CDR3 gives the full variable domain: NAGVMQNPRHLVRRRGQEARLRCSPMKGHSHVYWYRQLPEEGLKFMVYLQKENIIDESGMPKERFSAEFPKEGPSILRIQQVVRGDSAAYFCASSPPAGTDTQYFGPGTRLTVL.

This sequence joins TRBV10-3 and TRBJ1-1; D gene ambiguous. Germline V gene sequence: CDR1 ENHRY, CDR2 SYGVKD. This CDR3 region has 14 residues. Between the trimmed V and J ends, which lost 1 base and 4 bases, there was a span of 10 bases. CDR3 bases: TGTGCCATCAGTGAGTACGGAGGGAGCACTGAAGCTTTCTTT. Its protein is CAISEYGGSTEAFF.

V and J are TRBV7-3 and TRBJ2-4; no definite D call. Germline CDR1 SGHTA, CDR2 FQGTGA. The CDR3 spans 15 residues. V gave up 5 bases and J gave up 0 bases, with 11 bases separating them. Here the CDR3 reads CASSPGPLAKNIQYF. DNA of the CDR3: TGTGCCAGCAGCCCAGGCCCTCTAGCCAAAAACATTCAGTACTTC.

This clone was seen once. The rearrangement joins TRBV5-4 to TRBJ2-3; 8 bases are shared with TRBD2. The J segment lost 8 bases and the V segment lost 0 bases, leaving 2 bases of the junction unmatched. Germline CDR1 SGHNT, CDR2 YYREEE (reference sequence). This CDR3 is 13 amino acids long. This chain's CDR3 is CASSLGSGGTQYF. The CDR3, as DNA: TGTGCCAGCAGCTTGGGGAGCGGGGGTACGCAGTATTTT.